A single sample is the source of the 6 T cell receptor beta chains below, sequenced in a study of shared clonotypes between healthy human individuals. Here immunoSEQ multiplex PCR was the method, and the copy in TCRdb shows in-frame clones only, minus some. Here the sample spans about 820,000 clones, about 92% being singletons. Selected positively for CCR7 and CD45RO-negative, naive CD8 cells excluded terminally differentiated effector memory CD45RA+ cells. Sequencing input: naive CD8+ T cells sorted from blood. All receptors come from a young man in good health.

The CDR3 reads CASSLVLRTRYEQYF. The CDR3 DNA is TGTGCCAGCAGCTTGGTTCTCAGGACACGCTACGAGCAGTACTTC. The rearrangement joins TRBV5-6 to TRBJ2-7, with a weak D call TRBD1 (5 bases). The CDR3 consists of 15 residues. Trimming shortened V by 0 bases and J by 3 bases, and 13 bases separated the two germline ends. Germline-derived CDR1 and CDR2 are SGHDT and YYEEEE.

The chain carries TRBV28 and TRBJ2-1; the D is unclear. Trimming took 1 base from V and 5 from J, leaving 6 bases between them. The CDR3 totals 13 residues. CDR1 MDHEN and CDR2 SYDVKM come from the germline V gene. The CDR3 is CASSLYQNNEQFF. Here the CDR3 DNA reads TGTGCCAGCAGTTTATACCAAAACAATGAGCAGTTCTTC.

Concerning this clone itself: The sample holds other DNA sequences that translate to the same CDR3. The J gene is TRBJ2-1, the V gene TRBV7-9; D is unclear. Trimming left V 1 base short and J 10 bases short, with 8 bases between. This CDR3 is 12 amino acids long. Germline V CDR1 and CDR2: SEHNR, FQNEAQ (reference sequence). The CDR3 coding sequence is TGTGCCAGCAGCTTAGGATTGGCAGAGCAGTTCTTC. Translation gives CASSLGLAEQFF. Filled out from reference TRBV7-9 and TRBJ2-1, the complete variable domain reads DTGVSQNPRHKITKRGQNVTFRCDPISEHNRLYWYRQTLGQGPEFLTYFQNEAQLEKSRLLSDRFSAERPKGSFSTLEIQRTEQGDSAMYLCASSLGLAEQFFGPGTRLTVL.

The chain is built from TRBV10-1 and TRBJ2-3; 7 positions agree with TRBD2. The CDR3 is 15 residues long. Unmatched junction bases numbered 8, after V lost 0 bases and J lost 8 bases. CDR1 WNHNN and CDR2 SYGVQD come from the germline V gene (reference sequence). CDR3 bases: TGCGCCAGCAGTGAGTCGGGGAGGGCCGCTGGTACGCAGTATTTT. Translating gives CASSESGRAAGTQYF.

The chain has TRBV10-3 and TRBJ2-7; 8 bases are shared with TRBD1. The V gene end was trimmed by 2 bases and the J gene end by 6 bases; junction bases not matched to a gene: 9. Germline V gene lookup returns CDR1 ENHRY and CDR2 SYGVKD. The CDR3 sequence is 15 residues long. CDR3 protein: CAISEGGQGPREQYF. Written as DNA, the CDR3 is TGTGCCATCAGTGAGGGTGGACAGGGCCCGCGCGAGCAGTACTTC.

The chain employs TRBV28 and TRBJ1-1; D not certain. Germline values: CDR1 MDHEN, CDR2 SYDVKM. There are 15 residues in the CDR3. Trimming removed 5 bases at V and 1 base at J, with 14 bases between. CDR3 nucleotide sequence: TGTGCCAGCAGTCTATCGTCCGGGCCGAACACTGAAGCTTTCTTT. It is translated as CASSLSSGPNTEAFF.